The present T cell receptor beta chain was sequenced within a study of cytomegalovirus exposure and HLA in healthy donors. PCR used 60 Vbeta primers and 13 Jbeta primers. Measured with immunoSEQ multiplex PCR; TCRdb has only the in-frame clones, and not every one. The sample records 150,000 to 200,000 clones, over 75% being singletons. The sequence was collected from a man aged 50-59 years in good health and CMV-seropositive. Sequenced sample: PBMCs.

CDR3 region: CASSGYSNTEAFF. The CDR3 DNA is TGTGCCAGCAGCGGGTACAGCAACACTGAAGCTTTCTTT. J is TRBJ1-1 and V is TRBV7-2; unclear D gene. Germline lookup yields CDR1 SGHTA and CDR2 FQGNSA. Trimming took off 5 bases at V and 2 bases at J, with 9 bases between the two ends. The CDR3 is 13 residues long. The whole variable domain, filled in from reference TRBV7-2 and TRBJ1-1, reads GAGVSQSPSNKVTEKGKDVELRCDPISGHTALYWYRQSLGQGLEFLIYFQGNSAPDKSGLPSDRFSAERTGGSVSTLTIQRTQQEDSAVYLCASSGYSNTEAFFGQGTRLTVV.